This is a list of T cell receptor beta chains from one sample in a study of shared T cell receptors in the human thymus. The assay was immunoSEQ multiplex PCR, and TCRdb's table has in-frame clones only and misses some. This sample has 55,000 to 75,000 clones, with about 95% found just once. Sequenced input: thymocytes. The receptors come from a human donor. Both conserved end residues are part of each CDR3. D genes are given only for firm matches. Clone size is shown for a subset of rows, as once, few, many or a class of expanded clone.

size	V	J	D	CDR3	DNA
once	TRBV7-9	TRBJ2-7	NA	CASSLVDTGFVF	TGTGCCAGCAGCTTAGTGGACACAGGGTTCGTCTTC
NA	TRBV27	TRBJ1-4	NA	CASSLSGFGSNEKLFF	TGTGCCAGCAGTTTATCGGGTTTCGGGAGTAATGAAAAACTGTTTTTT
NA	TRBV18	TRBJ2-7	TRBD1	CASSPDSRDRGLQGDEQYF	TGTGCCAGCTCACCCGATTCCCGGGACAGGGGGCTACAGGGGGACGAGCAGTACTTC
NA	TRBV9	TRBJ2-3	NA	CASSVVQGSSTDTQYF	TGTGCCAGCAGCGTAGTCCAGGGATCTAGCACAGATACGCAGTATTTT
NA	TRBV28	TRBJ1-5	NA	CASASNQPQHF	TGTGCCAGCGCCAGCAATCAGCCCCAGCATTTT
NA	TRBV5-1	TRBJ1-2	TRBD1	CASSSHELNTPGQGANGYTF	TGCGCCAGCAGCTCACACGAACTGAATACTCCGGGACAGGGGGCCAATGGCTACACCTTC
few	TRBV7-8	TRBJ2-7	TRBD2	CASSLWGTSGRFPYEQYF	TGTGCCAGCAGCTTGTGGGGGACTAGCGGGCGGTTCCCCTACGAGCAGTACTTC
NA	TRBV7-8	TRBJ1-1	NA	CASSLALDSAEAFF	TGTGCCAGCAGCTTAGCCCTGGACAGTGCTGAAGCTTTCTTT
NA	TRBV7-9	TRBJ2-1	NA	CASSAITSHPYNEQFF	TGTGCCAGCAGCGCGATAACTAGCCACCCCTACAATGAGCAGTTCTTC
once	TRBV5-6	TRBJ1-2	NA	CASSLRGFRGYTF	TGTGCCAGCAGCTTGCGAGGGTTCCGTGGCTACACCTTC
NA	TRBV7-3	TRBJ2-3	NA	CASSLGPGAATDTQYF	TGTGCCAGCAGCCTTGGGCCGGGGGCGGCCACAGATACGCAGTATTTT
once	TRBV7-9	TRBJ2-1	NA	CASSPSCKGHEQFF	TGTGCCAGCAGCCCATCCTGCAAGGGGCATGAGCAGTTCTTC
NA	TRBV15	TRBJ1-1	NA	CATSTIYGTIKNTEAFF	TGTGCCACCAGCACCATTTACGGGACAATCAAGAACACTGAAGCTTTCTTT
NA	TRBV29-1	TRBJ2-2	NA	CSALPGGAKGTGELFF	TGCAGCGCGCTCCCTGGTGGGGCGAAGGGCACCGGGGAGCTGTTTTTT
NA	TRBV5-1	TRBJ1-3	TRBD1	CASSFDGQGGNTIYF	TGCGCCAGCAGCTTCGACGGACAGGGAGGAAACACCATATATTTT
NA	TRBV19	TRBJ1-1	NA	CASSKYQEGVGTEAFF	TGTGCCAGTAGTAAGTATCAGGAAGGGGTGGGCACTGAAGCTTTCTTT
NA	TRBV28	TRBJ2-7	NA	CASSSHTSFFNEQYF	TGTGCCAGCAGTTCCCACACCTCGTTTTTCAACGAGCAGTACTTC
NA	TRBV20-1	TRBJ2-7	NA	CSASDGDEQYF	TGCAGTGCTAGTGACGGCGACGAGCAGTACTTC
NA	TRBV27	TRBJ1-2	NA	CASSLERGDWGYGYTF	TGTGCCAGCAGTTTAGAGAGGGGGGATTGGGGTTATGGCTACACCTTC
NA	TRBV30	TRBJ2-3	TRBD2	CAWRTSGGVVDTQYF	TGTGCCTGGCGGACTAGCGGGGGAGTAGTAGATACGCAGTATTTT
NA	TRBV5-8	TRBJ2-5	TRBD1	CASSSIGTGKVKVQETQYF	TGTGCCAGCAGCTCGATTGGGACAGGGAAAGTGAAAGTCCAAGAGACCCAGTACTTC
NA	TRBV9	TRBJ2-5	TRBD2	CASSKRAGGPGETQYF	TGTGCCAGCAGTAAGAGAGCGGGGGGGCCGGGGGAGACCCAGTACTTC
once	TRBV5-6	TRBJ2-1	NA	CASSLRVGEGSYNEQFF	TGTGCCAGCAGCTTGAGGGTGGGGGAAGGCTCCTACAATGAGCAGTTCTTC
NA	TRBV27	TRBJ2-1	TRBD2	CASSPPTSGASSYNEQFF	TGTGCCAGCAGTCCCCCGACTAGCGGGGCATCGTCCTACAATGAGCAGTTCTTC
NA	TRBV27	TRBJ1-2	NA	CASRRGLNYGYTF	TGTGCCAGCCGCAGGGGACTTAACTATGGCTACACCTTC
NA	TRBV11-2	TRBJ2-3	TRBD2	CASSLGGSGDRTDTQYF	TGTGCCAGCAGCTTAGGTGGAAGCGGGGATCGCACAGATACGCAGTATTTT
NA	TRBV5-8	TRBJ2-3	NA	CASSLERGGTDTQYF	TGTGCCAGCAGCTTGGAGAGGGGTGGCACAGATACGCAGTATTTT
NA	TRBV7-9	TRBJ1-1	NA	CASSLIQGSLMNTEAFF	TGTGCCAGCAGCTTAATACAGGGATCCCTAATGAACACTGAAGCTTTCTTT
NA	TRBV4-3	TRBJ2-1	NA	CASSPSGRGEQFF	TGCGCCAGCAGCCCGTCGGGACGGGGTGAGCAGTTCTTC
NA	TRBV11-2	TRBJ2-7	NA	CASTPSHSYEQYF	TGTGCCAGCACCCCCTCCCACTCCTACGAGCAGTACTTC
NA	TRBV21-1	TRBJ1-4	NA	CASGTGSREKLFF	TGTGCCAGCGGGACAGGGAGCCGTGAAAAACTGTTTTTT
NA	TRBV7-6	TRBJ2-3	TRBD2	CASSQHGGSADTQYF	TGTGCCAGCAGCCAACACGGGGGGTCGGCAGATACGCAGTATTTT
once	TRBV11-1	TRBJ1-6	NA	CASRQGHHHNSPLHF	TGTGCCAGCAGGCAGGGACACCACCATAATTCACCCCTCCACTTT
NA	TRBV4-1	TRBJ1-5	TRBD1	CASSQVFRGVGNQPQHF	TGCGCCAGCAGCCAAGTCTTCAGGGGGGTAGGCAATCAGCCCCAGCATTTT
NA	TRBV9	TRBJ1-2	NA	CASSVAPGLNYGYTF	TGTGCCAGCAGCGTAGCTCCAGGATTAAACTATGGCTACACCTTC
NA	TRBV19	TRBJ2-7	TRBD1	CASSADRASEQYF	TGTGCCAGTAGTGCGGACAGGGCTTCCGAGCAGTACTTC
NA	TRBV6-4	TRBJ2-7	NA	CATRFRSDSSYEQYF	TGTGCCACCAGATTTCGCTCAGACAGCTCCTACGAGCAGTACTTC
once	TRBV11-1	TRBJ1-4	TRBD1	CASSLRAGQGEPTNEKLFF	TGTGCCAGCAGCTTACGGGCGGGACAGGGCGAACCAACTAATGAAAAACTGTTTTTT
NA	TRBV10-2	TRBJ2-2	NA	CASSGGINTGELFF	TGCGCCAGCAGCGGGGGAATCAACACCGGGGAGCTGTTTTTT
NA	TRBV9	TRBJ2-1	TRBD1	CASSDRDRGIYEQFF	TGTGCCAGCAGCGACCGGGACAGGGGTATCTATGAGCAGTTCTTC
NA	TRBV18	TRBJ1-2	TRBD1	CASSPPGTGRPYGYTF	TGTGCCAGCTCACCGCCCGGGACAGGGAGACCTTATGGCTACACCTTC
NA	TRBV10-3	TRBJ2-3	TRBD1	CAISDRATDTQYF	TGTGCCATCAGCGACAGGGCTACAGATACGCAGTATTTT